This T cell receptor beta chain was recorded in a study of blood T cells in healthy people across ages. This clonotype occurred a few times. Its antigen is still unknown. Study observations and caveats: In long-lived donors, naive CD4+ cell counts and diversity exceeded those of aged donors.

PCR was performed a second time for about 7 to 11 cycles using a sample-barcoded 5' primer and a J-beta primer mix. TCRdb re-called the 5' RACE reads with MiXCR, one entry per CDR3 protein. The sample contains under 800,000 distinct CDR3 sequences, 40% to 45% of which appear only once. Each sample used at least 6.5 million PBMCs. The CDR3 is 14 amino acids. Germline V gene data show CDR1 as SGHTA and CDR2 as FQGNSA. Deletions cut 0 bases from V and 7 bases from J, with 12 bases between. The genes are TRBV7-2 and TRBJ1-2; D not certain. The specimen was blood. The TCR comes from a woman aged 55 to 70 in good health. The CDR3 DNA is TGTGCCAGCAGCTTAGCAATGGGGTCTGGTGGCTACACCTTC. Amino acid sequence: CASSLAMGSGGYTF.